A single sample is the source of the 19 T cell receptor beta chains below, sequenced in a study of blood T cell repertoires in COVID-19. Clones were sequenced by immunoSEQ multiplex PCR, and TCRdb holds only the in-frame ones, with some missing. The sample includes about 400,000 clones, more than 70% of them seen just once. Material for sequencing was peripheral blood. The receptors were gathered from a man aged 35-49 years with acute or convalescent COVID-19.

V and J are TRBV28 and TRBJ1-5, with D tentatively TRBD1 (5 bases). This CDR3 comprises 15 residues. Germline lookup yields CDR1 MDHEN and CDR2 SYDVKM. Trimming removed 4 bases at V and 2 bases at J, with 12 bases between. CDR3 bases: TGTGCCAGCAGTTCCGCCAGGGTAGGCAATCAGCCCCAGCATTTT. Its protein product is CASSSARVGNQPQHF.

V is TRBV29-1 and J is TRBJ2-1; TRBD1 aligns across 9 bases. There are 16 residues in the CDR3. Germline V gives CDR1 SQVTM, CDR2 ANQGSEA. The trim removed 3 bases at V and 8 bases at J, leaving 14 bases unmatched. CDR3: CSVDSFSQGARYEQFF. CDR3 in DNA: TGCAGCGTTGATTCTTTCTCACAGGGGGCTCGGTATGAGCAGTTCTTC.

This chain joins TRBV2 and TRBJ2-3, with 9 bases lining up with TRBD2. Germline V gene data show CDR1 as SNHLY and CDR2 as FYNNEI. Germline trimming cut 1 base from V and 2 bases from J; bases unmatched to any gene: 1. This CDR3 is 15 amino acids long. The DNA of the CDR3 is TGTGCCAGCAGTGAAGAGGGACTAGCCACAGATACGCAGTATTTT. Its protein product is CASSEEGLATDTQYF. Supplemented by reference TRBV2 and TRBJ2-3, the full variable domain reads EPEVTQTPSHQVTQMGQEVILRCVPISNHLYFYWYRQILGQKVEFLVSFYNNEISEKSEIFDDQFSVERPDGSNFTLKIRSTKLEDSAMYFCASSEEGLATDTQYFGPGTRLTVL.

V and J are TRBV9 and TRBJ1-1, with D possibly being TRBD1 (6 bases). Trimming removed 1 base from V and 1 base from J, with 8 bases in between. CDR3 length equals 14 residues. Per germline, CDR1 SGDLS and CDR2 YYNGEE. The CDR3 is CASSVQTGNTEAFF. The CDR3 region has the DNA TGTGCCAGCAGCGTACAGACAGGGAACACTGAAGCTTTCTTT.

The rearrangement links TRBV5-8 to TRBJ1-4; TRBD1 agrees at 10 bases. The germline gives CDR1 SGHTS, CDR2 YDEGEE. V was pared by 5 bases and J by 7 bases, with 8 bases of the junction left unmatched. The CDR3 covers 15 residues. The CDR3, as DNA: TGTGCCAGCAGAGCCTGGACAGGGGGGGGTGAAAAACTGTTTTTT. The encoded protein is CASRAWTGGGEKLFF.

The chain is built from TRBV7-2 and TRBJ2-1, with 9 positions matching TRBD2. V lost 7 bases, J lost 5 bases, and 9 bases stayed unmatched. The CDR3 covers 15 residues. Germline loops: CDR1 SGHTA, CDR2 FQGNSA. CDR3 DNA sequence: TGTGCCAGCAACCAAGGAATAGCGGGGGACAATGAGCAGTTCTTC. Its protein product is CASNQGIAGDNEQFF.

The V call is TRBV7-3, the J call TRBJ2-3, with D unclear. CDR1 and CDR2 from the germline V gene are SGHTA and FQGTGA. Trimming pared 1 base from V and 4 bases from J, leaving 6 bases between. The CDR3 runs 13 residues. This CDR3 is CASSLISADTQYF. CDR3 DNA sequence: TGTGCCAGCAGCTTAATCAGTGCAGATACGCAGTATTTT.

The rearrangement links TRBV4-1 to TRBJ1-1; TRBD1 matches 7 bases. This CDR3 contains 14 residues. V dropped 6 bases and J dropped 1; count of bases not matched to a gene: 5. Germline-derived CDR1 and CDR2 are MGHRA and YSYEKL. CDR3 residues: CASRPRQGNTEAFF. CDR3 DNA sequence: TGCGCCAGCAGACCTCGACAGGGGAACACTGAAGCTTTCTTT.

The J gene is TRBJ2-7, the V gene TRBV5-4, with 7 bases matching TRBD2. This CDR3 has 16 amino acids. Trimming cost V 0 bases and J 3 bases; bases outside gene matches: 9. Germline V gives CDR1 SGHNT, CDR2 YYREEE (reference sequence). The CDR3 here is CASSLERGNAVYEQYF. The CDR3 DNA reads TGTGCCAGCAGCTTGGAGCGGGGAAACGCGGTCTACGAGCAGTACTTC.

This sequence joins TRBV13 and TRBJ2-2, with TRBD1 matching 9 bases. The V and J ends lost 4 bases and 4 bases, in that order; junction bases with no gene match: 7. The germline V gene encodes CDR1 PRHDT and CDR2 FYEKMQ (reference sequence). This CDR3 comprises 16 residues. The CDR3, as DNA: TGTGCCAGCAGCTCCCACAGGGGGCGCGGCACCGGGGAGCTGTTTTTT. This codes for CASSSHRGRGTGELFF. Looking up the rest from reference TRBV13 and TRBJ2-2 gives the full variable domain: AAGVIQSPRHLIKEKRETATLKCYPIPRHDTVYWYQQGPGQDPQFLISFYEKMQSDKGSIPDRFSAQQFSDYHSELNMSSLELGDSALYFCASSSHRGRGTGELFFGEGSRLTVL.

The CDR3 sequence: CASSQEGADSQHF. The CDR3 coding sequence is TGCGCCAGCAGCCAAGAAGGGGCCGACTCCCAGCATTTT. The chain recombines TRBV4-1 with TRBJ1-5, with D tentatively TRBD1 (5 bases). The V end lost 0 bases, the J end lost 11 bases, and 11 bases lay between the germline ends. Germline CDR1 and CDR2: MGHRA and YSYEKL. The CDR3 length is 13 residues.

This clone was picked up one time. The V gene is TRBV11-2, the J gene TRBJ1-6; TRBD1 might be the D (5 bases). Trimming stripped 5 bases from V and 3 bases from J, with 20 bases between. The CDR3 runs to 18 residues. Germline-derived CDR1 and CDR2 are SGHAT and FQNNGV. The CDR3 DNA reads as TGTGCCAGCAGCCCAAATCCGAATGCCCAGGGCTATAATTCACCCCTCCACTTT. Encoded protein: CASSPNPNAQGYNSPLHF.

DNA for the CDR3: TGTGCCAGCAGACGCGCGAAGAACGGGGGGTTGACCTTC. Translated, it gives CASRRAKNGGLTF. The genes are TRBV6-5 and TRBJ1-2; maybe TRBD1 (5 bases). Germline assignment: CDR1 MNHEY and CDR2 SVGAGI. V lost 6 bases to trimming and J lost 14 bases, with 22 bases between them. CDR3 size: 13 residues.

The CDR3 spells CASSLTRRETEAFF. CDR3 coding DNA: TGTGCCAGCAGTTTAACCCGTCGCGAAACTGAAGCTTTCTTT. The chain is built from TRBV28 and TRBJ1-1; D not certain. The ends were cut back, 2 bases at V and 5 bases at J, with 12 bases in the middle. CDR3 length equals 14 residues. Germline V lookup: CDR1 MDHEN, CDR2 SYDVKM.

The rearrangement uses TRBV9 and TRBJ2-1, with 8 nucleotides matching TRBD1. CDR1 and CDR2 (germline): SGDLS, YYNGEE. The CDR3 extends over 15 amino acids. With V trimmed by 3 bases and J by 5 bases, 7 bases remained unmatched. CDR3 region: CASSATGGINNEQFF. CDR3 DNA: TGTGCCAGCAGCGCTACAGGGGGAATCAACAATGAGCAGTTCTTC.

This clone was detected once. The V gene is TRBV10-3, the J gene TRBJ1-1; D remains unclear. The germline V gene has CDR1 ENHRY and CDR2 SYGVKD. V was shortened by 2 bases and J by 10 bases, with 20 bases between the two germline ends. CDR3 size: 15 residues. In DNA form, the CDR3 reads TGTGCCATCAGTGAGAGCACTACTCCGGAGGTAACAGCTTTCTTT. Protein sequence: CAISESTTPEVTAFF.

The CDR3 DNA sequence: TGTGCCAGCTCACCAATCGAGTCGCTTAATGAAAAACTGTTTTTT. It translates to CASSPIESLNEKLFF. V and J are TRBV18 and TRBJ1-4; D ambiguous. The CDR3 is 15 residues long. Trimming left V 2 bases short and J 4 bases short, with 11 bases between. The germline V gene has CDR1 KGHSH and CDR2 LQKENI.

This clone was recorded a few times. The V call is TRBV20-1, the J call TRBJ1-2; D is unclear. The germline V gene has CDR1 DFQATT and CDR2 SNEGSKA (reference sequence). The V end lost 3 bases, the J end lost 12 bases, and 14 bases lay between the germline ends. The CDR3 is 11 amino acids. The CDR3 region has the DNA TGCAGTGCTAGTCCGGGAGCCGGCCACACCTTC. Protein sequence: CSASPGAGHTF.

This clone was picked up a small number of times. The chain employs TRBV4-1 and TRBJ2-7; D unresolved. The CDR3 has 13 residues. Trimming took off 3 bases at V and 6 bases at J, with 12 bases between the two ends. CDR1 and CDR2 (germline): MGHRA, YSYEKL. The CDR3 sequence: CASSQNWWAEQYF. CDR3 DNA: TGCGCCAGCAGCCAGAATTGGTGGGCCGAGCAGTACTTC.